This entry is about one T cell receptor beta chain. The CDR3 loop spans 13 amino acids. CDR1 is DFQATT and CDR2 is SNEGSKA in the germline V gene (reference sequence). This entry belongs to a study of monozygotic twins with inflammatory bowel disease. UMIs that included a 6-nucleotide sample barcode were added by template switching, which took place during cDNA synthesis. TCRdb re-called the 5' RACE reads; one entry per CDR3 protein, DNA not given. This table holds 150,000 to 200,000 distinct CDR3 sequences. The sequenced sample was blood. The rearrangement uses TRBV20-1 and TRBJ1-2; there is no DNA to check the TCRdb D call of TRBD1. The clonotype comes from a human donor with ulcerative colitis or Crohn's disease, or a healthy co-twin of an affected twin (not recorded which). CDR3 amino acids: CSATQGWDYGYTF.